Presented here are 22 T cell receptor beta chains from one specimen sequenced in a study of cytotoxic CD8 clonotypes in ibrutinib-treated CLL. This table comes from immunoSEQ multiplex PCR, and its TCRdb copy is limited to in-frame clones, with some not included. The sample carries tens of thousands of clones, around two thirds recorded once. The starting material was PBMCs, obtained after 12 months of ibrutinib treatment. The receptors derive from a human donor with chronic lymphocytic leukemia.

The chain uses TRBV4-3 and TRBJ2-5; D gene uncertain. The germline gives CDR1 LGHNA, CDR2 YSLEER. The CDR3 has 13 amino acids. Trimming shortened V by 4 bases and J by 3 bases, and 9 bases separated the two germline ends. CDR3 sequence: CASSPDLKETQYF. The CDR3 DNA reads TGCGCCAGCAGCCCAGACCTTAAAGAGACCCAGTACTTC.

The chain uses TRBV2 and TRBJ1-2, with 10 bases aligning to TRBD1. The V and J ends lost 6 bases and 4 bases, in that order; junction bases with no gene match: 5. Per germline, CDR1 SNHLY and CDR2 FYNNEI. The length of the CDR3 is 14 residues. The DNA for the CDR3 is TGTGCCAGCAGCCTGGACAGGGGGACCTATGGCTACACCTTC. This codes for CASSLDRGTYGYTF.

The chain recombines TRBV28 with TRBJ2-7; D perhaps matches TRBD1 (5 bases). The ends were cut back, 3 bases at V and 2 bases at J, with 11 bases in the middle. Germline-derived CDR1 and CDR2 are MDHEN and SYDVKM. The CDR3 totals 14 residues. Written as DNA, the CDR3 is TGTGCCAGCAGTTTGAAGGGGCGGCCCTACGAGCAGTACTTC. This gives the protein CASSLKGRPYEQYF.

In its sample, this clone was seen once. This sequence joins TRBV6-1 and TRBJ2-7; TRBD1 is a possible D gene (5 bases). V was trimmed by 4 bases and J by 2 bases, leaving 12 bases between them. Per germline, CDR1 MNHNS and CDR2 SASEGT. The CDR3 is made up of 14 amino acids. The CDR3 nucleotides read TGTGCCAGCAGTGCCCTGACAGCCACCTACGAGCAGTACTTC. Residues: CASSALTATYEQYF.

In this sample, this clone turned up a few times. V and J are TRBV7-2 and TRBJ1-1, with D unclear. Germline CDR1 is SGHTA and CDR2 is FQGNSA. The CDR3 extends over 15 amino acids. Trimming took off 4 bases at V and 1 base at J, with 13 bases between the two ends. CDR3: CASSWAGQTNTEAFF. The CDR3 coding sequence is TGTGCCAGCAGCTGGGCGGGCCAGACGAACACTGAAGCTTTCTTT.

The J gene is TRBJ1-1, the V gene TRBV6-6; TRBD1 might be the D (6 bases). The CDR3 totals 15 residues. In germline, CDR1 is MNHNY, CDR2 SVGAGI (reference sequence). V was trimmed by 4 bases and J by 1 base, leaving 13 bases between them. CDR3 in amino acids: CASSSKGVTNTEAFF. CDR3 sequence (DNA): TGTGCCAGCAGTTCCAAGGGGGTAACGAACACTGAAGCTTTCTTT.

This clone was seen ten or more times. This chain connects TRBV19 to TRBJ1-4; D gene ambiguous. The V and J ends lost 5 bases and 5 bases respectively, with 12 bases between them. The CDR3 extends over 14 amino acids. Germline CDR1 reads LNHDA; CDR2 reads SQIVND (reference sequence). The CDR3 reads CASSPRRANEKLFF. The CDR3 DNA reads TGTGCCAGTAGTCCAAGGAGGGCGAATGAAAAACTGTTTTTT.

CDR3 DNA: TGCGCCAGCAGCTTCGGAACTAATGAAAAACTGTTTTTT. It encodes CASSFGTNEKLFF. The genes are TRBV5-1 and TRBJ1-4; D unclear. The length of the CDR3 is 13 residues. The V end lost 2 bases, the J end lost 1 base, and 3 bases lay between the germline ends. Germline CDR1 and CDR2: SGHRS and YFSETQ.

The chain uses TRBV18 and TRBJ1-1, with a possible D match to TRBD1 (6 bases). V lost 5 bases, J lost 6 bases, and 16 bases lay in between. The CDR3 consists of 14 residues. CDR1 is KGHSH, CDR2 LQKENI, per germline. DNA of the CDR3: TGTGCCAGCTCATTACTACAGGGAGACGCTGAAGCTTTCTTT. This gives the protein CASSLLQGDAEAFF.

The CDR3: CASSLAAGTGLNQPQHF. CDR3 coding DNA: TGTGCCAGCAGCTTAGCGGCCGGGACAGGGTTGAATCAGCCCCAGCATTTT. The chain couples TRBV7-9 to TRBJ1-5; TRBD1 matches at 9 bases. The V and J ends lost 0 bases and 4 bases, in that order; junction bases with no gene match: 7. Germline-derived CDR1 and CDR2 are SEHNR and FQNEAQ (reference sequence). This CDR3 spans 17 amino acids.

The chain recombines TRBV2 with TRBJ2-5; D is possibly TRBD2 (5 bases). The germline V and J ends were trimmed by 6 bases and 3 bases, with 11 bases remaining between them. Germline values: CDR1 SNHLY, CDR2 FYNNEI. The CDR3 totals 13 residues. CDR3 residues: CASSPTGEETQYF. The CDR3 nucleotides read TGTGCCAGCAGCCCCACCGGGGAAGAGACCCAGTACTTC. The complete variable domain, with remaining parts taken from reference TRBV2 and TRBJ2-5, reads EPEVTQTPSHQVTQMGQEVILRCVPISNHLYFYWYRQILGQKVEFLVSFYNNEISEKSEIFDDQFSVERPDGSNFTLKIRSTKLEDSAMYFCASSPTGEETQYFGPGTRLLVL.

This clone was seen a handful of times. The chain employs TRBV4-1 and TRBJ1-6; 7 bases align to TRBD1. The CDR3 extends over 19 amino acids. Germline V CDR1 and CDR2: MGHRA, YSYEKL. The V gene end was trimmed by 0 bases and the J gene end by 5 bases; junction bases not matched to a gene: 13. CDR3 sequence (DNA): TGCGCCAGCAGCCAAGATGGGCCCACAGGGACAGCTAATAATTCACCCCTCCACTTT. Its protein product is CASSQDGPTGTANNSPLHF.

V and J are TRBV6-5 and TRBJ1-1; D is unresolved. The V and J ends lost 2 bases and 8 bases respectively, with 15 bases between them. The CDR3 runs to 14 residues. The germline CDR1 and CDR2 sequences are MNHEY and SVGAGI. The CDR3 region has the DNA TGTGCCAGCAGTTACGCAGAGTGGAGTTTCGAAGCTTTCTTT. This encodes CASSYAEWSFEAFF.

The V and J genes are TRBV7-3 and TRBJ2-2, with 7 bases matching TRBD1. The CDR3 length is 14 residues. Germline trimming cut 4 bases from V and 5 bases from J; bases unmatched to any gene: 4. In germline, CDR1 is SGHTA, CDR2 FQGTGA. CDR3 sequence reads: CASSYNRGTGELFF. The DNA for the CDR3 is TGTGCCAGCAGCTACAACAGGGGTACCGGGGAGCTGTTTTTT.

The chain uses TRBV28 and TRBJ2-4; 7 nucleotides line up with TRBD1. Germline values: CDR1 MDHEN, CDR2 SYDVKM. The V and J ends lost 6 bases and 0 bases, in that order; junction bases with no gene match: 14. This CDR3 has 18 residues. Here the CDR3 DNA reads TGTGCCAGCAGGCCATTTGGGACAGTAACCCTAGCCAAAAACATTCAGTACTTC. Protein sequence: CASRPFGTVTLAKNIQYF.

This chain connects TRBV7-9 to TRBJ2-7; D possibly corresponds to TRBD1 (5 bases). The V and J ends lost 4 bases and 4 bases respectively, with 14 bases between them. Germline CDR1 SEHNR, CDR2 FQNEAQ (reference sequence). The CDR3 has 14 amino acids. This chain's CDR3 is CASSSGWVGYEQYF. Here the CDR3 DNA reads TGTGCCAGCAGCTCAGGGTGGGTTGGGTACGAGCAGTACTTC.

The chain recombines TRBV21-1 with TRBJ2-7; the table names TRBD2, a call not compared with the DNA. TRBV21-1 is assigned pseudogene status. The CDR3 length is 14 residues. The CDR3 DNA is TGTGCCAGCAGCACCTGGACTAGCGGGGTCGAGCAGTACTTC. Protein product: CASSTWTSGVEQYF.

This rearrangement joins TRBV7-8 to TRBJ1-1, with D possibly matching TRBD1 (5 bases). The CDR3 has 14 amino acids. Germline assignment: CDR1 SGHVS and CDR2 FQNEAQ. Trimming took off 8 bases at V and 4 bases at J, with 17 bases between the two ends. CDR3 DNA sequence: TGTGCCAGCGAACGCACTGGTGGGGGCACTGAAGCTTTCTTT. As protein: CASERTGGGTEAFF. The full variable domain, in which reference TRBV7-8 and TRBJ1-1 provide the parts outside the CDR3, is GAGVSQSPRYKVAKRGQDVALRCDPISGHVSLFWYQQALGQGPEFLTYFQNEAQLDKSGLPSDRFFAERPEGSVSTLKIQRTQQEDSAVYLCASERTGGGTEAFFGQGTRLTVV.

This clone was seen a single time. This chain uses TRBV11-2 with TRBJ2-1, with no clear D. From germline, CDR1 is SGHAT and CDR2 FQNNGV. This CDR3 has 12 amino acids. V gave up 3 bases and J gave up 11 bases, with 11 bases separating them. In DNA form, the CDR3 reads TGTGCCAGCAGCTTCGTAGGGCTAAAGCAGTTCTTC. This codes for CASSFVGLKQFF.

J is TRBJ2-3 and V is TRBV5-4; either TRBD1 or TRBD2 may fit D (5 bases each). V was pared by 1 base and J by 4 bases, with 16 bases between. Germline-derived CDR1 and CDR2 are SGHNT and YYREEE (reference sequence). The CDR3 totals 16 residues. The CDR3 is CASSLSRRVGADTQYF. DNA for the CDR3: TGTGCCAGCAGCTTGAGTAGGAGAGTGGGGGCAGATACGCAGTATTTT.

The chain combines TRBV6-1 with TRBJ1-3; no firm D call. Looked up from germline, CDR1 is MNHNS and CDR2 is SASEGT. The CDR3 has 18 residues. The V end was cut by 0 bases, the J end by 0 bases, with 15 bases between. The CDR3 region has the DNA TGTGCCAGCAGTGAAGCGCTTCGCCAGCGCAGCTCTGGAAACACCATATATTTT. Protein: CASSEALRQRSSGNTIYF.

This sequence joins TRBV5-1 and TRBJ1-4; TRBD1 is a possible D gene (5 bases). The CDR3 has 15 amino acids. Per the germline V gene, CDR1 is SGHRS and CDR2 is YFSETQ. Trimming shortened V by 6 bases and J by 2 bases, and 14 bases separated the two germline ends. The CDR3 coding sequence is TGCGCCAGCAAAATGGGGCAGGGCACTAATGAAAAACTGTTTTTT. Amino acid sequence: CASKMGQGTNEKLFF.